This TCR beta chain was recovered during a study of cytomegalovirus exposure and HLA in healthy donors. The PCR was carried out with 60 Vbeta primers and 13 Jbeta primers. Sequenced by immunoSEQ multiplex PCR; TCRdb stores in-frame clones only, minus some. The table lists 150,000 to 250,000 clones, 70% to 85% of them singletons. Regarding the study as a whole: Presence/absence results assume similar sequencing depth per donor, which may not hold. What was likely a sequencing artifact was a cluster of highly shared sequence variants. As a later analysis revealed, the rate of TCR association differed by HLA locus, with DRB1 most and HLA-C fewest.

Turning to this clone: Its antigen remains unidentified.

This CDR3 is built from 14 residues. The V gene's germline CDR1 is MNHNY and CDR2 SVGAGI (reference sequence). Trimming took off 5 bases at V and 0 bases at J, with 9 bases between the two ends. The chain combines TRBV6-6 with TRBJ2-3, with a possible D match to TRBD2 (7 bases). The TCR was taken from a boy aged 2-15 years in good health and CMV-seronegative. Sequenced sample: PBMCs. CDR3 DNA sequence: TGTGCCAGCAGTGCGGGGGCCAGCACAGATACGCAGTATTTT. It encodes CASSAGASTDTQYF.